The TCR beta chain under discussion was sequenced for a study of T cells after yellow fever vaccination. Background on the study: For low cell numbers, libraries were made with SMART-Seq v4 Ultra Low Input. Findings of the study overall: Post-booster reappearance was seen for most primary-vaccination clones (roughly 96% CD4, around 89% CD8). Peaking on day 5 versus 15, the secondary response was faster but weaker.

V gave up 4 bases and J gave up 0 bases, with 8 bases separating them. Germline CDR1 reads GTSNPN; CDR2 reads SVGIG (reference sequence). The CDR3 runs 13 residues. TCRdb passed the 5' RACE reads through MiXCR, listing each CDR3 protein once. The sample holds over 150,000 distinct CDR3 sequences, approximately 6.2% seen once. This clonotype appeared many times. Its antigen remains unknown. The sequences come from CD4+ T cells sorted from PBMCs, collected on the day of the first yellow fever vaccination. The chain has TRBV30 and TRBJ2-3; D remains ambiguous. This TCR came from a man aged 18 to 35 who received the YFV17D yellow fever vaccine. CDR3 region: CAWMKASTDTQYF. The DNA for the CDR3 is TGTGCCTGGATGAAGGCAAGCACAGATACGCAGTATTTT.